Below, one T cell receptor (beta chain) is given with its context. This entry is derived from a study of T cell changes during pregnancy in multiple sclerosis. The assay was immunoSEQ multiplex PCR, and TCRdb's table has in-frame clones only and misses some. The sample records 60,000 or so clones, 90% to 95% being singletons. CDR3 size: 16 residues. Germline loops: CDR1 SGHTA, CDR2 FQGNSA. V shed 1 base and J shed 0 bases, with 10 bases lying between them. The source is a female donor with multiple sclerosis, enrolled in a pregnancy study. This specimen was peripheral blood, taken before pregnancy. The V call is TRBV7-2, the J call TRBJ1-5; D not resolved. The CDR3 loop reads CASSLVGSVSNQPQHF. The DNA for the CDR3 is TGTGCCAGCAGCTTAGTCGGGTCAGTTAGCAATCAGCCCCAGCATTTT.